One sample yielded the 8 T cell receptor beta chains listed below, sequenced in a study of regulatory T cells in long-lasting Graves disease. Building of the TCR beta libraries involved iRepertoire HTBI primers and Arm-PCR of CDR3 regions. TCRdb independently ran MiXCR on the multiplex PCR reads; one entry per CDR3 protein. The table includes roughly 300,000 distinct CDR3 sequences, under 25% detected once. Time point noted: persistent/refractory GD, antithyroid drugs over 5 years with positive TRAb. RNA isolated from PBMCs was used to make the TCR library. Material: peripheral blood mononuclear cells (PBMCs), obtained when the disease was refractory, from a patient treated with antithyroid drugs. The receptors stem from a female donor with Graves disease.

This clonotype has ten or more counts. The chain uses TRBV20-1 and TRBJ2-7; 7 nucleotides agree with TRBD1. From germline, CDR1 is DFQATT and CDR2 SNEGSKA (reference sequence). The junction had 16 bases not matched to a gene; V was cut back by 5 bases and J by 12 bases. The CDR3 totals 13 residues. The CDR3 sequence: CSASGQPTSRGYF. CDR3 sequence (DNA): TGCAGTGCTTCGGGACAGCCTACCTCGCGTGGGTACTTC.

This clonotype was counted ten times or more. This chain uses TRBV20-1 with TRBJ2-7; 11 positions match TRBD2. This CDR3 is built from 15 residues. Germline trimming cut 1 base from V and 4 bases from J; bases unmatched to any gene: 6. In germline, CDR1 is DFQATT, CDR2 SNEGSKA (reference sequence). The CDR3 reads CSARATGTSGYEQYF. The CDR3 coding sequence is TGCAGTGCTAGAGCAACCGGGACTAGCGGATACGAGCAGTACTTC.

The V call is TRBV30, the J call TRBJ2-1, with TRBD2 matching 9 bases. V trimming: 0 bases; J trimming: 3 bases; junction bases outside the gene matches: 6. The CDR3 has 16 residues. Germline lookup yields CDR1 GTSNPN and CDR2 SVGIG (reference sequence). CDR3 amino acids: CAWSVFAGGHYNEQFF. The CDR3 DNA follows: TGTGCCTGGAGTGTATTTGCGGGAGGGCACTACAATGAGCAGTTCTTC.

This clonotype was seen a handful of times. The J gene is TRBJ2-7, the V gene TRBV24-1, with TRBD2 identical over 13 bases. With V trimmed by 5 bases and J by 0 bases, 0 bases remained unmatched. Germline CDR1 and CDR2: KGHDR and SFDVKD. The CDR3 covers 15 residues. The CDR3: CATSGTSGSSYEQYF. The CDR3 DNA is TGTGCCACCAGTGGGACTAGCGGGAGCTCCTACGAGCAGTACTTC.

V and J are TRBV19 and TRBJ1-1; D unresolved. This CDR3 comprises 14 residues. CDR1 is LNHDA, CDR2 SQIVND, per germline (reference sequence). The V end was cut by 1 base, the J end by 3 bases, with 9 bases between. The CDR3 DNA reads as TGTGCCAGTAGTATAGCGGCAGAGTACACTGAAGCTTTCTTT. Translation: CASSIAAEYTEAFF.

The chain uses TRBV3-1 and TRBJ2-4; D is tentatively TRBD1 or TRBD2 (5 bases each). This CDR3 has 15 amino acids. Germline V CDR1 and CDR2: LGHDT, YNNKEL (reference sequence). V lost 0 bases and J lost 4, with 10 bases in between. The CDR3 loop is CASSQEGTPKNIQYF. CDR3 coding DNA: TGTGCCAGCAGCCAAGAGGGGACCCCGAAAAACATTCAGTACTTC.

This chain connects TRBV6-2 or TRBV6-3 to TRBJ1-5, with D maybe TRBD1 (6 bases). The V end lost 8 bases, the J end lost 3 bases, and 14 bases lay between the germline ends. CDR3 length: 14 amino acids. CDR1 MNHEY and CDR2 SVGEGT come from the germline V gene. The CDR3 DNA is TGTGCCAGCCTGGGGGGGGCAGACAATCAGCCCCAGCATTTT. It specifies CASLGGADNQPQHF.

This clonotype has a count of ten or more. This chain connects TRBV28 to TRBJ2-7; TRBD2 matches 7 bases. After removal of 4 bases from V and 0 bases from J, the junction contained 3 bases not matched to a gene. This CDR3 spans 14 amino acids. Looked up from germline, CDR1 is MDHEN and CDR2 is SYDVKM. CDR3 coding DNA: TGTGCCAGCAGTTCCGGACTAGTCTCCTACGAGCAGTACTTC. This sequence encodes CASSSGLVSYEQYF.